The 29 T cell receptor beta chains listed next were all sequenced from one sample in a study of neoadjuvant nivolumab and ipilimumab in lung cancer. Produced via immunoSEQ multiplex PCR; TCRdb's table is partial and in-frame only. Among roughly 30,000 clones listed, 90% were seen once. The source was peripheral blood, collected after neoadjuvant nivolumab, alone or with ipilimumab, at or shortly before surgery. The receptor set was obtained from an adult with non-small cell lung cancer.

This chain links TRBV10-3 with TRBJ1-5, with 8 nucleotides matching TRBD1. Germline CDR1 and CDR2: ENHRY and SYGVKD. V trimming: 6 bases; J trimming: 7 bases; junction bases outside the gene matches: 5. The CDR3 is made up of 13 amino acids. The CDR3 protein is CAIRDRVGQPQHF. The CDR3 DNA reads TGTGCCATCAGGGACAGGGTAGGGCAGCCCCAGCATTTT.

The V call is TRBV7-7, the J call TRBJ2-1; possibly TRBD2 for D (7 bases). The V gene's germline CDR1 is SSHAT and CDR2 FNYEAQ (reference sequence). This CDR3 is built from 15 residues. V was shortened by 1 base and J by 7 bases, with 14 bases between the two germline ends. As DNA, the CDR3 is TGTGCCAGCAGCTTAGAATTCGGGGGGCATAATGAGCAGTTCTTC. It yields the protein CASSLEFGGHNEQFF.

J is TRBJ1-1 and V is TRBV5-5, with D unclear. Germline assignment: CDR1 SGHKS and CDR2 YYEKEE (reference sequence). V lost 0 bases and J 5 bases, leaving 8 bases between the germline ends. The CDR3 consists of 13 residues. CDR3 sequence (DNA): TGTGCCAGCAGCTTGGGGCGTATTACTGAAGCTTTCTTT. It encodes CASSLGRITEAFF.

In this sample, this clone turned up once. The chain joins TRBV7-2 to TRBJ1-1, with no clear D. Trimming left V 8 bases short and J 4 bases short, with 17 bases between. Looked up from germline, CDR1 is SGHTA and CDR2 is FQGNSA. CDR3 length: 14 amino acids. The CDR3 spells CASREVGRSTEAFF. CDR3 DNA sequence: TGTGCCAGCCGAGAGGTCGGAAGGTCCACTGAAGCTTTCTTT.

As DNA, the CDR3 is TGTGCCAGCAGCTTCGCCACAGATACGCAGTATTTT. Its protein is CASSFATDTQYF. The V call is TRBV7-9, the J call TRBJ2-3; D gene ambiguous. The CDR3 spans 12 residues. Germline values: CDR1 SEHNR, CDR2 FQNEAQ (reference sequence). Deletions cut 3 bases from V and 2 bases from J, with 3 bases between.

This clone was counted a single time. CDR3 sequence: CASSLEGGAKNIQYF. The CDR3 DNA sequence: TGTGCCAGCAGCTTGGAAGGGGGCGCCAAAAACATTCAGTACTTC. The chain joins TRBV5-4 to TRBJ2-4; 7 bases fit TRBD1. This CDR3 contains 15 residues. J lost 1 base, V lost 0 bases, and 1 base had no gene match. Germline V gene data show CDR1 as SGHNT and CDR2 as YYREEE (reference sequence).

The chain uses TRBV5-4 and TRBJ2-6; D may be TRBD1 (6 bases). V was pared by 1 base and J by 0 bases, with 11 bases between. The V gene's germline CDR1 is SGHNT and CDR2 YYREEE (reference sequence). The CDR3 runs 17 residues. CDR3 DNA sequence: TGTGCCAGCAGCTTGTCGACAGGCCGCTCTGGGGCCAACGTCCTGACTTTC. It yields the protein CASSLSTGRSGANVLTF.

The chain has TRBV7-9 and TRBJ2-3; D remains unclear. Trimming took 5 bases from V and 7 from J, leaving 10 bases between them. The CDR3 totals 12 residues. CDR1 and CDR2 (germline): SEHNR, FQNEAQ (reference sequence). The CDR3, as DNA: TGTGCCAGCAGCGCCGGACCTTATACGCAGTATTTT. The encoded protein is CASSAGPYTQYF.

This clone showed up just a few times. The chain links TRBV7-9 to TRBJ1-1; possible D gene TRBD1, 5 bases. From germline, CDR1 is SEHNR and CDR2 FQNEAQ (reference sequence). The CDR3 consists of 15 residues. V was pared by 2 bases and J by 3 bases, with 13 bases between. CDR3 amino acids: CASSLSQAADTEAFF. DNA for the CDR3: TGTGCCAGCAGCTTATCACAGGCGGCGGACACTGAAGCTTTCTTT.

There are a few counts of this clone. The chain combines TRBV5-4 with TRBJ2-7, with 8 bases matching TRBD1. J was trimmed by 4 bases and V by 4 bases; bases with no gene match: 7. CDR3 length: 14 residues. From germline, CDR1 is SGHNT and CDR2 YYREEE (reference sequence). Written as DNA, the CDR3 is TGTGCCAGCAGCCTCCCAGGGGGCTCGTACGAGCAGTACTTC. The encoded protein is CASSLPGGSYEQYF. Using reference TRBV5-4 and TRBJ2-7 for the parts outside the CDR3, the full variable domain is ETGVTQSPTHLIKTRGQQVTLRCSSQSGHNTVSWYQQALGQGPQFIFQYYREEENGRGNFPPRFSGLQFPNYSSELNVNALELDDSALYLCASSLPGGSYEQYFGPGTRLTVT.

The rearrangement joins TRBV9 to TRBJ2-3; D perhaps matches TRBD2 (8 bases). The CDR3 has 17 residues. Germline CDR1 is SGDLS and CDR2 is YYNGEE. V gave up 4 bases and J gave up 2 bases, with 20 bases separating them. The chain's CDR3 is CASSPRGGTAYTDTQYF. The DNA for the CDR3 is TGTGCCAGCAGCCCCCGGGGGGGGACAGCCTACACAGATACGCAGTATTTT.

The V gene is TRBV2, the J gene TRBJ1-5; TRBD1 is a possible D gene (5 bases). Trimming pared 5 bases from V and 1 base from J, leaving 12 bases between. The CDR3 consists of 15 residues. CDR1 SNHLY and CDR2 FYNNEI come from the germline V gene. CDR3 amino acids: CASSSRVGSNQPQHF. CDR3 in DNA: TGTGCCAGCAGTTCCAGGGTGGGCAGCAATCAGCCCCAGCATTTT.

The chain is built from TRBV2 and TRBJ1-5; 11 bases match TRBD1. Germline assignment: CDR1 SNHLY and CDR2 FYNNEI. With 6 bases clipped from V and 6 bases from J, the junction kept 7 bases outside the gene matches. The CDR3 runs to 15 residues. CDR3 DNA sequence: TGTGCCAGCAGGGGACCGGGACAGGGGGGTCAGCCCCAGCATTTT. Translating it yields CASRGPGQGGQPQHF.

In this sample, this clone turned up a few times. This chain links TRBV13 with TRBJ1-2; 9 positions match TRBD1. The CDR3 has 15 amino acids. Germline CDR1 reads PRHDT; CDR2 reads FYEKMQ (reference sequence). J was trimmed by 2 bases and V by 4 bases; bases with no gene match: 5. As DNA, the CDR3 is TGTGCCAGCAGCTGGTGGGACAGGGCCAACTATGGCTACACCTTC. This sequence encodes CASSWWDRANYGYTF.

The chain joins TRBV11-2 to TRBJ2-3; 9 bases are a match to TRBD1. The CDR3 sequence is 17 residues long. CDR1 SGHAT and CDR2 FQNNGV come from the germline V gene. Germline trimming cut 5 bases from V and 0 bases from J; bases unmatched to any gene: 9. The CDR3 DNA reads TGTGCCAGCAGCCAAGGACAGGGGTTCTCTAGCACAGATACGCAGTATTTT. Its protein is CASSQGQGFSSTDTQYF.

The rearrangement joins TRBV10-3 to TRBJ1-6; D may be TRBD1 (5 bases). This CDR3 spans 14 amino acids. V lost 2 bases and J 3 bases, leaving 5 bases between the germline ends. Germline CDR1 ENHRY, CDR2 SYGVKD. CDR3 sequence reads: CAISEGHYNSPLHF. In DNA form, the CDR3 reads TGTGCCATCAGTGAGGGACACTATAATTCACCCCTCCACTTT.

Here the CDR3 reads CASSAGLGNQPQHF. The DNA for the CDR3 is TGTGCCAGCAGTGCCGGGTTGGGCAATCAGCCCCAGCATTTT. The V gene is TRBV2, the J gene TRBJ1-5; no clear D gene. This CDR3 has 14 residues. The V gene's germline CDR1 is SNHLY and CDR2 FYNNEI. V lost 4 bases to trimming and J lost 2 bases, with 9 bases between them.

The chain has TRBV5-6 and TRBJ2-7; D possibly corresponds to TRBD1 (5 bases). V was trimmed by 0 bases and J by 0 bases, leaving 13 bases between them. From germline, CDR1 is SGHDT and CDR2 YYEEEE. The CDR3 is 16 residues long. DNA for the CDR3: TGTGCCAGCAGCTTGGTCCCGACAGTTCTCTCCTACGAGCAGTACTTC. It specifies CASSLVPTVLSYEQYF.

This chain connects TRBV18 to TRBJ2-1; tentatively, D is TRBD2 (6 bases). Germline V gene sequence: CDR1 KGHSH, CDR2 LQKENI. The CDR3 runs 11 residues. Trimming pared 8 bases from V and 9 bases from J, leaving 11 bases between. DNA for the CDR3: TGTGCCAGCGACATGGGGGGTGAGCAGTTCTTC. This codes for CASDMGGEQFF.

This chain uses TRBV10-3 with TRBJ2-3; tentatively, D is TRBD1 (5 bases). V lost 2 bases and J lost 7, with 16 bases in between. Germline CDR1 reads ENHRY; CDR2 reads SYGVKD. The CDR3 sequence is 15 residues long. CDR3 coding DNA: TGTGCCATCAGTGAGACAATTTTGGGGCTAAATACGCAGTATTTT. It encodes CAISETILGLNTQYF.

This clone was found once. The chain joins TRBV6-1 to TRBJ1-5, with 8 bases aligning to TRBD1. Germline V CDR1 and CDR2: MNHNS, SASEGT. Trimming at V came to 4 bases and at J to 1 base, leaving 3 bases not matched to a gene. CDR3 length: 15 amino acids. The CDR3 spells CASSGRQGSNQPQHF. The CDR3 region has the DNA TGTGCCAGCAGTGGGAGACAGGGGAGCAATCAGCCCCAGCATTTT.

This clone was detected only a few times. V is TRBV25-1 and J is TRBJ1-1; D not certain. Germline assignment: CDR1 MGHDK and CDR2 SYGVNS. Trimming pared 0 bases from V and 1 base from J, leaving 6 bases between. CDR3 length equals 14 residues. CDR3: CASSEYGGNTEAFF. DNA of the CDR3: TGTGCCAGCAGTGAATACGGCGGGAACACTGAAGCTTTCTTT.

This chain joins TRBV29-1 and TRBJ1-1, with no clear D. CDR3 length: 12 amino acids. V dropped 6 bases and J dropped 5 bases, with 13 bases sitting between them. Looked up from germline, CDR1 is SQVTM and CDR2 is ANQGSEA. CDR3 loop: CSVAGAETEAFF. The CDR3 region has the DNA TGCAGCGTGGCGGGCGCTGAGACTGAAGCTTTCTTT.

CDR3 nucleotide sequence: TGTGCCAGCACCAGATCACAGGGAGGCAATCAGCCCCAGCATTTT. It translates to CASTRSQGGNQPQHF. The chain links TRBV2 to TRBJ1-5; a weak D match, TRBD1 (6 bases). The length of the CDR3 is 15 residues. Germline-derived CDR1 and CDR2 are SNHLY and FYNNEI. V lost 7 bases and J 2 bases, leaving 15 bases between the germline ends.

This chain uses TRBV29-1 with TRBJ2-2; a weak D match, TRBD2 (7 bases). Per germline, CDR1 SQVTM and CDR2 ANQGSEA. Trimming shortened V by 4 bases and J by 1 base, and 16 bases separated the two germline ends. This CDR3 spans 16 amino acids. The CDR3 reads CSVAGGRIENTGELFF. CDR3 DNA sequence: TGCAGCGTTGCCGGGGGGCGAATCGAGAACACCGGGGAGCTGTTTTTT.

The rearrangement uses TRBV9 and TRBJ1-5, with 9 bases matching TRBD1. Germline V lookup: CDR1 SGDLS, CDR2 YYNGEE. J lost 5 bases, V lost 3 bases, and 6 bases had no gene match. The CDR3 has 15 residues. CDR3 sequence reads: CASSATGTGYQPQHF. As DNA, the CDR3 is TGTGCCAGCAGCGCGACCGGGACAGGGTATCAGCCCCAGCATTTT. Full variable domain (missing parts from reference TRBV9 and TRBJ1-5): DSGVTQTPKHLITATGQRVTLRCSPRSGDLSVYWYQQSLDQGLQFLIQYYNGEERAKGNILERFSAQQFPDLHSELNLSSLELGDSALYFCASSATGTGYQPQHFGDGTRLSIL.

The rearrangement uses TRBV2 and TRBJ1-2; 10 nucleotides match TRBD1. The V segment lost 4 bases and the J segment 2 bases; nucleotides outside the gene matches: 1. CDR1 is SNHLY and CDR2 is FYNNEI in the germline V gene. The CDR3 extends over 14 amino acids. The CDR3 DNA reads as TGTGCCAGCAGTGTGGGACAGGGGAACTATGGCTACACCTTC. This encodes CASSVGQGNYGYTF.

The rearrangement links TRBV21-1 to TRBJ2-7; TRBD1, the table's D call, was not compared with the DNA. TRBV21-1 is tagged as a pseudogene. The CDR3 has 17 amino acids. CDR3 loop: CASSKEFTGQGHTEQYF. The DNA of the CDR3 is TGTGCCAGCAGCAAAGAGTTTACTGGGCAGGGCCATACCGAGCAGTACTTC.

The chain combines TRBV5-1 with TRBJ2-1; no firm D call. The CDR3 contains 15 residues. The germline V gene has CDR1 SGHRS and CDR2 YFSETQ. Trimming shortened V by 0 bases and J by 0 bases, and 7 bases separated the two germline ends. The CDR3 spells CASSLDFSSYNEQFF. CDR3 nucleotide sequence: TGCGCCAGCAGCTTGGACTTCAGCTCCTACAATGAGCAGTTCTTC. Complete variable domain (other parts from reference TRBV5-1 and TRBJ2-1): KAGVTQTPRYLIKTRGQQVTLSCSPISGHRSVSWYQQTPGQGLQFLFEYFSETQRNKGNFPGRFSGRQFSNSRSEMNVSTLELGDSALYLCASSLDFSSYNEQFFGPGTRLTVL.